This T cell receptor beta chain was profiled in a study of response to subunit inactivated influenza vaccine (dated by TCRdb to the late 2010s). Concerning the study at large: The study used deep quantitative T cell receptor repertoire profiling to track responses to a trivalent subunit inactivated influenza vaccine. Summary of the overall study and its limitations: According to the authors, only a limited number of new T cells may be recruited by each seasonal influenza vaccination.

Comment on this clonotype: Its antigen remains unidentified. Base qualities are not at hand, and no much larger clone is one base apart.

Libraries came from RT-PCR. The listed sequencing device is Illumina HiSeq 2500. TCRdb took the public reads, trimmed them with fastp at Q25, ran MiXCR for clone calling and kept in-frame beta chains. CDR3 protein duplicates are merged, each entry listing the most common genes and DNA. The sample table lists around 500,000 distinct CDR3 sequences, 9.5% to 12% of them with a count of one. Of the sample, approximately 12% falls within the top ten clones. The CDR3 holds 13 amino acids from the cysteine to the phenylalanine. The sequence is cut down to CDR3 DNA, 39 bases in frame from base 1. Trimming removed 6 bases from V and 5 bases from J, leaving 12 bases between the germline ends. The meaning of the sample's time point label: more than 40 days after influenza vaccine administration.

The clonotype was recovered from a middle-aged man who received an inactivated influenza vaccine. Donor details come from another sample of the same person, matched by shared clones. Sample: PBMCs from blood, taken about 40 days after vaccination. The V gene is TRBV12-3 or TRBV12-4 and the J gene is TRBJ2-3, with the D gene possibly TRBD1 or TRBD2, each one fitting 5 bases. Read as DNA, the sequence is TGTGCCAGCAGAGGGACGGCCGGAGATACGCAGTATTTT. This codes for CASRGTAGDTQYF.